The next 19 T cell receptor beta chains were all read from a single sample in a study of blood T cell repertoires in COVID-19. Clones were sequenced by immunoSEQ multiplex PCR, and TCRdb holds only the in-frame ones, with some missing. The table lists 25,000 to 35,000 clones, about 82% of them singletons. Sequenced material: peripheral blood. Receptor source: a man aged 60 to 69 with active COVID-19.

The chain couples TRBV9 to TRBJ2-7, with TRBD1 matching over 10 bases. Germline CDR1 reads SGDLS; CDR2 reads YYNGEE. V was clipped by 3 bases and J by 9 bases; unmatched bases: 15. This CDR3 has 16 amino acids. The CDR3 loop reads CASSGPPGQGLLAQYF. In DNA form, the CDR3 reads TGTGCCAGCAGCGGCCCGCCGGGACAGGGGCTTCTAGCGCAGTACTTC.

This chain connects TRBV28 to TRBJ2-2, with D maybe TRBD2 (6 bases). The CDR3 loop spans 17 amino acids. V lost 5 bases and J lost 3, with 19 bases in between. Germline V gives CDR1 MDHEN, CDR2 SYDVKM. The CDR3 is CASSRRKAGQDTGELFF. The CDR3 DNA is TGTGCCAGCAGTAGGCGAAAGGCGGGGCAGGACACCGGGGAGCTGTTTTTT.

V is TRBV12-5 and J is TRBJ1-1, with D possibly TRBD1 on 5 matching bases. The V gene lost 1 base and the J gene lost 5 bases, with 14 bases spanning the gap. This CDR3 has 15 residues. Germline CDR1 is LGHNT and CDR2 is FRNRAP. For the CDR3, the DNA is TGTGCTAGTGGTTTGGCCCTTTCAGGGTCTACTGAAGCTTTCTTT. Amino acids: CASGLALSGSTEAFF.

The chain links TRBV18 to TRBJ2-1, with D possibly TRBD1 on 5 matching bases. CDR1 and CDR2 from the germline V gene are KGHSH and LQKENI. The CDR3 spans 16 residues. The V end lost 2 bases, the J end lost 0 bases, and 11 bases lay between the germline ends. This chain's CDR3 is CASSPSTASSYNEQFF. CDR3 DNA: TGTGCCAGCTCACCATCGACAGCGAGCTCCTACAATGAGCAGTTCTTC.

This chain connects TRBV14 to TRBJ2-5; D may be TRBD2 (6 bases). The CDR3 length is 15 residues. Trimming removed 2 bases at V and 3 bases at J, with 13 bases between. CDR1 is SGHDN and CDR2 is FVKESK in the germline V gene. The CDR3 here is CASSQWVPGEETQYF. The CDR3 bases are TGTGCCAGCAGCCAATGGGTACCGGGAGAAGAGACCCAGTACTTC.

The CDR3 DNA reads TGTGCCAGCAGCTCTTCTAGCGAGGGTTGGGAGACCCAGTACTTC. It is translated as CASSSSSEGWETQYF. The chain carries TRBV7-9 and TRBJ2-5; tentative D call: TRBD2 (6 bases). V was clipped by 4 bases and J by 5 bases, with 17 bases between them. Germline CDR1 and CDR2: SEHNR and FQNEAQ (reference sequence). CDR3 length: 15 residues.

This clone has only a few counts. The chain uses TRBV7-6 and TRBJ1-1; D call uncertain. The CDR3 runs 13 residues. Germline V lookup: CDR1 SGHVS, CDR2 FNYEAQ. The V end lost 5 bases, the J end lost 3 bases, and 10 bases lay between the germline ends. CDR3 region: CASSEQSYTEAFF. CDR3 DNA: TGTGCCAGCAGCGAACAGAGTTACACTGAAGCTTTCTTT. The entire variable domain, with the rest obtained from reference TRBV7-6 and TRBJ1-1, is as follows: GAGVSQSPRYKVTKRGQDVALRCDPISGHVSLYWYRQALGQGPEFLTYFNYEAQQDKSGLPNDRFSAERPEGSISTLTIQRTEQRDSAMYRCASSEQSYTEAFFGQGTRLTVV.

This sequence joins TRBV6-5 and TRBJ1-6, with D possibly matching TRBD1 (6 bases). Germline V gives CDR1 MNHEY, CDR2 SVGAGI. Trimming shortened V by 6 bases and J by 7 bases, and 13 bases separated the two germline ends. The CDR3 runs 14 residues. CDR3 sequence reads: CASRIQGGNSPLHF. The CDR3 DNA sequence: TGTGCCAGCAGAATACAGGGCGGGAATTCACCCCTCCACTTT.

The chain has TRBV5-1 and TRBJ2-2; tentative D call: TRBD2 (6 bases). This CDR3 region has 15 residues. Germline V gene lookup returns CDR1 SGHRS and CDR2 YFSETQ. Trimming took off 4 bases at V and 0 bases at J, with 10 bases between the two ends. The CDR3 is CASSKGLTNTGELFF. The CDR3 nucleotides read TGCGCCAGCAGCAAGGGACTGACGAACACCGGGGAGCTGTTTTTT.

The gene calls are TRBV18 and TRBJ1-1; TRBD1 is a possible D gene (5 bases). This CDR3 is built from 17 residues. With 0 bases removed from V and 8 bases from J, the gap between germline ends came to 22 bases. The germline V gene has CDR1 KGHSH and CDR2 LQKENI. CDR3 sequence reads: CASSPPGRPVLGGEAFF. For the CDR3, the DNA is TGTGCCAGCTCACCACCGGGGCGGCCGGTCCTGGGGGGGGAAGCTTTCTTT.

The CDR3 protein is CASSLDSGTYTGELFF. As DNA, the CDR3 is TGTGCCAGCAGCTTAGATAGCGGGACCTACACCGGGGAGCTGTTTTTT. The chain uses TRBV11-3 and TRBJ2-2; 8 nucleotides line up with TRBD2. In germline, CDR1 is SGHNT, CDR2 YENEEA. V shed 0 bases, J shed 3 bases, and the junction held 3 bases outside the gene matches. The CDR3 has 16 amino acids.

This clone was observed a few times. The DNA of the CDR3 is TGTGCCAGCAGCTACGGCAGGGGACAGGGGGTTTTCAGTAATTCACCCCTCCACTTT. Amino acids: CASSYGRGQGVFSNSPLHF. The chain uses TRBV5-4 and TRBJ1-6, with 11 bases fitting TRBD1. The CDR3 has 19 residues. Germline V gene lookup returns CDR1 SGHNT and CDR2 YYREEE (reference sequence). V was pared by 3 bases and J by 6 bases, with 14 bases of the junction left unmatched.

This chain links TRBV28 with TRBJ1-2; TRBD1 is a possible D gene (6 bases). Germline V gene lookup returns CDR1 MDHEN and CDR2 SYDVKM. The CDR3 length is 15 residues. V dropped 6 bases and J dropped 8 bases, with 22 bases sitting between them. The CDR3 reads CASRPPEGGPRGYTF. The CDR3 bases are TGTGCCAGCAGGCCACCGGAGGGGGGGCCCCGGGGCTACACCTTC.

V gene TRBV3-1 (or the pseudogene TRBV3-2) combines with J gene TRBJ2-1; TRBD2 agrees at 7 bases. CDR1 and CDR2 (germline): LGHDT, YNNKEL (reference sequence). The junction had 6 bases not matched to a gene; V was cut back by 0 bases and J by 1 base. This CDR3 has 17 amino acids. The CDR3 bases are TGTGCCAGCAGCCAAGAGGTACTAGCGCTTTCCTACAATGAGCAGTTCTTC. Its translation is CASSQEVLALSYNEQFF.

V usage is TRBV15 and J usage is TRBJ2-4, with D possibly TRBD1 on 6 matching bases. V was pared by 0 bases and J by 9 bases, with 21 bases between. The length of the CDR3 is 17 residues. Germline V gene data show CDR1 as LNHNV and CDR2 as YYDKDF (reference sequence). The CDR3 here is CATSRELQGLLLVIQYF. CDR3 nucleotide sequence: TGTGCCACCAGCAGAGAACTTCAGGGGCTCCTCCTGGTCATTCAGTACTTC.

Written as DNA, the CDR3 is TGTGCCAGCAGTTGCCGGGTTTGCACTGAAGCTTTCTTT. Its translation: CASSCRVCTEAFF. The chain uses TRBV6-5 and TRBJ1-1; D is uncertain. This CDR3 comprises 13 residues. Germline V gene data show CDR1 as MNHEY and CDR2 as SVGAGI. The V end lost 4 bases, the J end lost 4 bases, and 10 bases lay between the germline ends.

The chain combines TRBV4-2 with TRBJ2-1; 14 nucleotides agree with TRBD2. After removal of 0 bases from V and 6 bases from J, the junction contained 1 base not matched to a gene. This CDR3 is 16 amino acids long. CDR1 LGHNA and CDR2 YNFKEQ come from the germline V gene. CDR3 in DNA: TGTGCCAGCAGCCAAGAAGGACTAGCGGGAGGCAATGAGCAGTTCTTC. Protein sequence: CASSQEGLAGGNEQFF.

The chain carries TRBV7-2 and TRBJ1-1; a weak D match, TRBD1 (6 bases). Germline CDR1 SGHTA, CDR2 FQGNSA. V gave up 5 bases and J gave up 11 bases, with 18 bases separating them. The CDR3 consists of 13 residues. CDR3 sequence reads: CASSRRASGAAFF. The CDR3 DNA follows: TGTGCCAGCAGCCGCCGTGCCTCAGGGGCGGCTTTCTTT.

CDR3 coding DNA: TGTGCCAGCGAACCCAGAAACAGGGGGCGTACTGAAGCTTTCTTT. It encodes CASEPRNRGRTEAFF. The chain uses TRBV27 and TRBJ1-1; TRBD1 matches at 9 bases. Germline trimming cut 8 bases from V and 5 bases from J; bases unmatched to any gene: 12. The CDR3 is 15 residues long. CDR1 and CDR2 from the germline V gene are MNHEY and SMNVEV (reference sequence).